A single sample is the source of the 8 T cell receptor beta chains below, sequenced in a study of blood T cell repertoires in COVID-19 (dated by TCRdb to about 2020). Library method: the immunoSEQ multiplex PCR assay. TCRdb took over this immuneACCESS table, retaining in-frame rearrangements with V and J assigned. Such tables are incomplete; in checked studies, under half of the missing clones stem from an unresolved V gene, and the remainder is unexplained. In this sample the table shows approximately 330,000 clones, 80% to 90% of which occur a single time. Of the sample, about 4% falls within the top ten clones. The sample was PBMCs or T cells enriched from blood (not recorded which). These receptor sequences come from a woman aged 40 to 50 with acute COVID-19.

The chain couples TRBV2 to TRBJ2-5, with TRBD2 as a possible D gene (6 bases). This CDR3 is 16 amino acids long. Per the germline V gene, CDR1 is SNHLY and CDR2 is FYNNEI. Trimming shortened V by 3 bases and J by 5 bases, and 19 bases separated the two germline ends. DNA for the CDR3: TGTGCCAGCAGTGATCACGGGCAGGGAGGCTTCGAGACCCAGTACTTC. Translating gives CASSDHGQGGFETQYF.

The chain combines TRBV7-6 with TRBJ1-4; perhaps TRBD1 as D (6 bases). Germline values: CDR1 SGHVS, CDR2 FNYEAQ. The CDR3 runs 16 residues. With 1 base removed from V and 6 bases from J, the gap between germline ends came to 15 bases. The CDR3 DNA follows: TGTGCCAGCAGCTTAGGTCCCCACAGGGCCGATGAAAAACTGTTTTTT. Translating it yields CASSLGPHRADEKLFF.

The chain couples TRBV10-3 to TRBJ1-4, with TRBD1 identical over 7 bases. This CDR3 comprises 17 residues. J was trimmed by 2 bases and V by 6 bases; bases with no gene match: 12. CDR1 is ENHRY and CDR2 is SYGVKD in the germline V gene. The CDR3 DNA sequence: TGTGCCATCAGCCAGGAGGGGGCCGTCGGTACTAATGAAAAACTGTTTTTT. Its translation is CAISQEGAVGTNEKLFF.

The genes are TRBV11-2 and TRBJ2-1; D is possibly TRBD1 (6 bases). The CDR3 runs 13 residues. Germline values: CDR1 SGHAT, CDR2 FQNNGV. V lost 2 bases and J lost 9, with 11 bases in between. The CDR3 bases are TGTGCCAGCAGCTTATACACAGGGATTGAGCAGTTCTTC. Its protein is CASSLYTGIEQFF.

This clone showed up just a few times. V usage is TRBV20-1 and J usage is TRBJ1-2; possible D gene TRBD1, 5 bases. This CDR3 spans 11 amino acids. Germline V gene data show CDR1 as DFQATT and CDR2 as SNEGSKA (reference sequence). Trimming pared 6 bases from V and 5 bases from J, leaving 10 bases between. The CDR3 sequence is CSAGRDYGYTF. The CDR3 DNA reads TGCAGTGCGGGCAGGGATTATGGCTACACCTTC.

The chain is built from TRBV13 and TRBJ2-7, with D perhaps TRBD1 (5 bases). Germline CDR1 PRHDT, CDR2 FYEKMQ (reference sequence). The CDR3 totals 13 residues. The ends were cut back, 2 bases at V and 3 bases at J, with 8 bases in the middle. The chain's CDR3 is CASSLRQNYEQYF. DNA for the CDR3: TGTGCCAGCAGCTTACGACAGAACTACGAGCAGTACTTC.

The chain joins TRBV12-3 or TRBV12-4 to TRBJ2-5; D ambiguous. This CDR3 has 13 amino acids. V was trimmed by 5 bases and J by 0 bases, leaving 7 bases between them. The CDR3 protein is CASSVEYQETQYF. The CDR3 nucleotides read TGTGCCAGCAGTGTGGAGTACCAAGAGACCCAGTACTTC.

V usage is TRBV5-1 and J usage is TRBJ2-5, with 8 bases matching TRBD1. Losses at the gene ends were 0 bases for V and 1 base for J; bases not matched to a gene: 5. This CDR3 is built from 16 residues. Germline CDR1 SGHRS, CDR2 YFSETQ. CDR3 DNA: TGCGCCAGCAGCTTGGTTGGGACAGGAGGCCAAGAGACCCAGTACTTC. Translation: CASSLVGTGGQETQYF.